A selection of T cell receptor beta chains follows, all from one sample in a study of blood T cell repertoires in COVID-19. Assay used: immunoSEQ multiplex PCR; TCRdb lists only in-frame clones, some missing. The table has just under 50,000 clones, 86% seen once. The specimen was peripheral blood. The receptors originated from a human donor in a cohort sampled during active COVID-19. Both conserved end residues are part of each CDR3. The order of the fields is clone size, D gene, J gene, V gene, CDR3 DNA, CDR3 protein. A D gene is named only where the DNA matches it firmly. The listing skips clone size in some rows; elsewhere it reads once, few, many or a size class.

.,.,TRBJ2-6,TRBV5-6,TGTGCCAGCAGCTTGCGCTTCGGGAGCTCTGGGGCCAACGTCCTGACTTTC,CASSLRFGSSGANVLTF
.,.,TRBJ1-1,TRBV14,TGTGCCAGCAGCCGATCCAGTGGCACTGAAGCTTTCTTT,CASSRSSGTEAFF
.,TRBD1,TRBJ1-4,TRBV5-6,TGTGCCAGCAGCTTCGGACAGGGGGCTTGGAATGAAAAACTGTTTTTT,CASSFGQGAWNEKLFF
.,TRBD1,TRBJ1-2,TRBV19,TGTGCCAGTAGTAGAGGACAGGGCCCCTATGGCTACACCTTC,CASSRGQGPYGYTF
.,TRBD1,TRBJ1-1,TRBV4-2,TGTGCCAGCAGCCAACTATCCCGGGACAGGAACACTGAAGCTTTCTTT,CASSQLSRDRNTEAFF
.,.,TRBJ1-2,TRBV29-1,TGCAGCGTTGAAGGGGCGAAAGGCTACACCTTC,CSVEGAKGYTF
.,.,TRBJ2-7,TRBV6-5,TGTGCCAGCAGTCTCGACAGCTACTCCTACGAGCAGTACTTC,CASSLDSYSYEQYF
.,TRBD2,TRBJ2-7,TRBV7-8,TGTGCCAGCAGCCCTTACCGACTAGCGGGAGGTTACGAGCAGTACTTC,CASSPYRLAGGYEQYF
.,TRBD2,TRBJ2-7,TRBV4-1,TGCGCCAGCAGCCAAGACGGGACTAGCGGGAGATACGAGCAGTACTTC,CASSQDGTSGRYEQYF
.,.,TRBJ2-2,TRBV21-1,TGTGCCGAGCAGCTCACGCCTGCAGCAAGCCGGACTGGGGAGCTGTTTTTT,CAEQLTPAASRTGELFF
.,TRBD2,TRBJ2-1,TRBV6-6,TGTGCCAGCAGTAAAATAGCGGGAGCTAATGAGCAGTTCTTC,CASSKIAGANEQFF
few,TRBD2,TRBJ2-5,TRBV6-4,TGTGCCAGCAGTGAGGTAGCGGGAGGGTACCAAGAGACCCAGTACTTC,CASSEVAGGYQETQYF
.,.,TRBJ2-7,TRBV2,TGTGCCAGCAGTGAAGCGCGCTACGAGCAGTACTTC,CASSEARYEQYF
.,TRBD1,TRBJ1-3,TRBV11-1,TGTGCCAGCAGCTTACTAAGGGGGCCATCTGGAAACACCATATATTTT,CASSLLRGPSGNTIYF
few,.,TRBJ1-1,TRBV20-1,TGCAGTGCTAGTAACAGGGCCCAGACTGAAGCTTTCTTT,CSASNRAQTEAFF
.,.,TRBJ1-5,TRBV7-2,TGTGCCAGCAGCCCCCTGGCGGGTAGCAATCAGCCCCAGCATTTT,CASSPLAGSNQPQHF
.,.,TRBJ2-1,TRBV29-1,TGCAGCGTTGAAGTGCAGGGGAATGAGCAGTTCTTC,CSVEVQGNEQFF
.,.,TRBJ1-1,TRBV6-5,TGTGCCAGCATCAGAGGGGGGGGAGGGGACACTGAAGCTTTCTTT,CASIRGGGGDTEAFF
.,.,TRBJ2-7,TRBV5-1,TGCGCCAGCAGCCCAACTTCCTACGAGCAGTACTTC,CASSPTSYEQYF
.,TRBD2,TRBJ2-7,TRBV3-1/TRBV3-2,TGTGCCAGCAGCCAAGGGACTAGCGGGGGGGCCGAGTCCTACGAGCAGTACTTC,CASSQGTSGGAESYEQYF
.,TRBD2,TRBJ2-1,TRBV20-1,TGCAGTGCTAGTAGCGGGTCCCTGGGCTCCTACAATGAGCAGTTCTTC,CSASSGSLGSYNEQFF
.,TRBD1,TRBJ1-2,TRBV5-1,TGCGCCAGCAGACCCCGGACAGGCAACTATGGCTACACCTTC,CASRPRTGNYGYTF
.,TRBD2,TRBJ2-5,TRBV29-1,TGCAGCGTTGAGCCCCTAGCGGGAGAGACCCAGTACTTC,CSVEPLAGETQYF
few,TRBD1,TRBJ1-5,TRBV10-3,TGTGCCATCAGCGAAACGACAGGGGAGAATCAGCCCCAGCATTTT,CAISETTGENQPQHF
few,.,TRBJ1-1,TRBV6-5,TGTGCCAGCAGTTACACTACAGGGCTAGCTTTCTTT,CASSYTTGLAFF
once,.,TRBJ1-2,TRBV7-2,TGTGCCAGCAGCTTGGCAGTGGGCGAGGGATATGGCTACACCTTC,CASSLAVGEGYGYTF
.,TRBD2,TRBJ2-1,TRBV29-1,TGCAGCACTTTAGCGGGGGGGCAGTTCTTC,CSTLAGGQFF
.,.,TRBJ1-1,TRBV10-3,TGTGCCATCAGTGAGTGGTCAGGGAACACTGAAGCTTTCTTT,CAISEWSGNTEAFF